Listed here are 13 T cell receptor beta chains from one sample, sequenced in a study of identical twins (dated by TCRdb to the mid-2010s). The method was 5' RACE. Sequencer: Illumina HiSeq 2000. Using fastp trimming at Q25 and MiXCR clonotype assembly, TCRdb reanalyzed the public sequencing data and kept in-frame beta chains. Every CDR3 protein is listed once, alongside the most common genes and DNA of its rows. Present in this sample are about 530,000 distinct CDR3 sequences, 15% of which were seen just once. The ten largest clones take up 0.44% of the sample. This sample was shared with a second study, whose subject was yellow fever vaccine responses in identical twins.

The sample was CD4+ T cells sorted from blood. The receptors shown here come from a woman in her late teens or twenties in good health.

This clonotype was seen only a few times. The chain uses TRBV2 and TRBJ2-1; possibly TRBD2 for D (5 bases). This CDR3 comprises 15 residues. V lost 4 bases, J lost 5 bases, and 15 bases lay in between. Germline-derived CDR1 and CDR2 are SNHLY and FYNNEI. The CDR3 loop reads CASSATTTRDNEQFF. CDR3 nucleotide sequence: TGTGCCAGCAGTGCTACTACTACTAGAGACAATGAGCAGTTCTTC.

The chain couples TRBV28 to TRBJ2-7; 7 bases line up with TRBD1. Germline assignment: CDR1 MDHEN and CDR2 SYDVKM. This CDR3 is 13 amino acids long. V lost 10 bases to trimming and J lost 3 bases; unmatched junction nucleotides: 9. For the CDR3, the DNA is TGTGCCACCGACCCAGGGGGAGACTACGAGCAGTACTTC. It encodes CATDPGGDYEQYF.

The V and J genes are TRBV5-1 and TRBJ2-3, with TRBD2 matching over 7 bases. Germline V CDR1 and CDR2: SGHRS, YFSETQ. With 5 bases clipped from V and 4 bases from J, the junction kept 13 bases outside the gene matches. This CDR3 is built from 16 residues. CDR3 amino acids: CASRISAGVSADTQYF. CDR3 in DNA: TGCGCCAGCAGAATTTCGGCGGGAGTCTCTGCAGATACGCAGTATTTT.

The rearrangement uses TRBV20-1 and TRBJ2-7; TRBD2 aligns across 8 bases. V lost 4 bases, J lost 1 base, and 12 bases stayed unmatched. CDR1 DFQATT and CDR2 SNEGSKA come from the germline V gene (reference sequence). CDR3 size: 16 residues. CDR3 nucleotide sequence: TGCAGTGCTAAACCTCCAGGGATAGCGGGGTCCTACGAGCAGTACTTC. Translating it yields CSAKPPGIAGSYEQYF.

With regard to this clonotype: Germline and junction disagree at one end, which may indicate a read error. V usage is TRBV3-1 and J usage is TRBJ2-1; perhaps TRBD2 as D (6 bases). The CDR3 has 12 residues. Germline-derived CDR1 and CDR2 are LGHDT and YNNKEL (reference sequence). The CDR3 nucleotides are TGTGCCAGCAGCCAACATAGCGGTACCCCCCTCTTC. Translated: CASSQHSGTPLF.

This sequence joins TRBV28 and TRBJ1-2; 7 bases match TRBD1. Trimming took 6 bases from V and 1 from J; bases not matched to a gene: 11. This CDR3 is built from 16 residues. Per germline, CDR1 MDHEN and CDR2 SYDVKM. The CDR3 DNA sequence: TGTGCCAGCAGAAAGGAAGGGACAGCGATTAACTATGGCTACACCTTC. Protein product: CASRKEGTAINYGYTF.

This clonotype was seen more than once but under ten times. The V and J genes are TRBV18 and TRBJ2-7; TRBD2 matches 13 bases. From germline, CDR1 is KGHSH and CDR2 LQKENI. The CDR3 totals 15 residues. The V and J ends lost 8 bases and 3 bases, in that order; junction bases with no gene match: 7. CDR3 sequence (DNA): TGTGCCAGCAAGGCCGGGACTAGCGGGATCTACGAGCAGTACTTC. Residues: CASKAGTSGIYEQYF.

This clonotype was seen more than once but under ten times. The CDR3, as DNA: TGTGCCAGCACCCTAAGGGAGCGGGACAGAGGATCAACTAATGAAAAACTGTTTTTT. It encodes CASTLRERDRGSTNEKLFF. The rearrangement links TRBV14 to TRBJ1-4; the match to TRBD1 covers 7 bases. The CDR3 length is 19 residues. Germline-derived CDR1 and CDR2 are SGHDN and FVKESK. Trimming removed 7 bases from V and 0 bases from J; junction bases left unmatched: 17.

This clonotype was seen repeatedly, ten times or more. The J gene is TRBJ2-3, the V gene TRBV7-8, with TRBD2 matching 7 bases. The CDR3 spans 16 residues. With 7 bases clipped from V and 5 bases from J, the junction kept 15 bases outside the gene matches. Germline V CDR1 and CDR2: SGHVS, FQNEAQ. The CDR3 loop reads CASTPLVGRERDTQYF. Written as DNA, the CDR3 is TGTGCCAGCACCCCTCTAGTAGGGCGGGAGAGAGATACGCAGTATTTT. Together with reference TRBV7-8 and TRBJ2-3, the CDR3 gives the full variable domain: GAGVSQSPRYKVAKRGQDVALRCDPISGHVSLFWYQQALGQGPEFLTYFQNEAQLDKSGLPSDRFFAERPEGSVSTLKIQRTQQEDSAVYLCASTPLVGRERDTQYFGPGTRLTVL.

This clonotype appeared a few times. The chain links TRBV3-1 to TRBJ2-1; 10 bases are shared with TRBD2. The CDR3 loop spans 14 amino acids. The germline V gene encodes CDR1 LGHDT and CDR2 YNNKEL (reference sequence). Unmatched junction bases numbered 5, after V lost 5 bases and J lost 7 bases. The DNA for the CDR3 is TGTGCCAGCAGCTGGCTAGCGGGGGTTAATGAGCAGTTCTTC. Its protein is CASSWLAGVNEQFF.

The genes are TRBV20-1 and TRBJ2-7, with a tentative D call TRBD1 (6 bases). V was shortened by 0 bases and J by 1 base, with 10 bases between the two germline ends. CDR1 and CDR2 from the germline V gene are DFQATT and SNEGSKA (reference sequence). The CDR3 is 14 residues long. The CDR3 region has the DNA TGCAGTGCTAGAGACCCGACAGGTTCCTACGAGCAGTACTTC. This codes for CSARDPTGSYEQYF.

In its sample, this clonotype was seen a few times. The CDR3 region has the DNA TGTGCCAGCAGCCACGGGATTGGGGCTTTCTTT. Encoded protein: CASSHGIGAFF. The chain has TRBV11-2 and TRBJ1-1; D not resolved. The germline CDR1 and CDR2 sequences are SGHAT and FQNNGV. The CDR3 contains 11 residues. The ends were cut back, 5 bases at V and 11 bases at J, with 12 bases in the middle.

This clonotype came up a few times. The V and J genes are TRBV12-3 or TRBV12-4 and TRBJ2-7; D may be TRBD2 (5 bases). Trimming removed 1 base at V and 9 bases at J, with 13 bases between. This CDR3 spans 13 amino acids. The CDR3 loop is CASSLVGSSGQYF. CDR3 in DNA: TGTGCCAGCAGTTTAGTAGGTAGCAGCGGGCAGTACTTC.